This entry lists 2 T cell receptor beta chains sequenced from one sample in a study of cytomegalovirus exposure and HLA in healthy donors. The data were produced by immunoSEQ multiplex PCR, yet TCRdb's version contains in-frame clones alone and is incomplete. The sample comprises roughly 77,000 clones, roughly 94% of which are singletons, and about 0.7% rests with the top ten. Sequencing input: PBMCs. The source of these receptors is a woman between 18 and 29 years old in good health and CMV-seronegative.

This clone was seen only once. CDR3 region: CAISFGTGINEQFF. Written as DNA, the CDR3 is TGTGCCATCAGCTTCGGGACAGGGATAAATGAGCAGTTCTTC. This rearrangement joins TRBV10-3 to TRBJ2-1, with TRBD1 matching 9 bases. This CDR3 contains 14 residues. Trimming cost V 6 bases and J 7 bases; bases outside gene matches: 7. CDR1 ENHRY and CDR2 SYGVKD come from the germline V gene.

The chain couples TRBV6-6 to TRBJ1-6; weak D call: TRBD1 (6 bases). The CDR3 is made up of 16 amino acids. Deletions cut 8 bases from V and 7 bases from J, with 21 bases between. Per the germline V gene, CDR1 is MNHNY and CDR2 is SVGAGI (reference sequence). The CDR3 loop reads CASVIPGGAKNSPLHF. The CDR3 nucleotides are TGTGCCAGCGTAATCCCGGGGGGCGCGAAGAATTCACCCCTCCACTTT.